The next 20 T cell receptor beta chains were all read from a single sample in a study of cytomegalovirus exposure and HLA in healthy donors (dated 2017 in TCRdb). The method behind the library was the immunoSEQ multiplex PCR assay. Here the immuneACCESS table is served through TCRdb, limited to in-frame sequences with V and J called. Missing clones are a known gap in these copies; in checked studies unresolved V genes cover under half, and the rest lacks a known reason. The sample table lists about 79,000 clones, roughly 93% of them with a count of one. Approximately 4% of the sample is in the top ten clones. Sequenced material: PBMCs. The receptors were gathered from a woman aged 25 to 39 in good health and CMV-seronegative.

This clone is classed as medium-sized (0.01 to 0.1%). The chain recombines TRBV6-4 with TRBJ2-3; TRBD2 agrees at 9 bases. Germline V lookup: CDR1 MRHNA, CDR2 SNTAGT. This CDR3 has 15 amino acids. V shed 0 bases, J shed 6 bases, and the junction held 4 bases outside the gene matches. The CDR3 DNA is TGTGCCAGCAGTGACTCTGGTAGCGGGAGTGATACGCAGTATTTT. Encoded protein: CASSDSGSGSDTQYF.

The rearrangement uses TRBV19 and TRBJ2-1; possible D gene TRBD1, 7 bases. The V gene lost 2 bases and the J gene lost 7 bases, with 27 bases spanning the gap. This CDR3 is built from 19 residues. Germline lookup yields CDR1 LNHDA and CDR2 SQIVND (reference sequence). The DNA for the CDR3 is TGTGCCAGTAGTATATACCCACGGGGGCCCGACAGGGCGGAGAATGAGCAGTTCTTC. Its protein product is CASSIYPRGPDRAENEQFF.

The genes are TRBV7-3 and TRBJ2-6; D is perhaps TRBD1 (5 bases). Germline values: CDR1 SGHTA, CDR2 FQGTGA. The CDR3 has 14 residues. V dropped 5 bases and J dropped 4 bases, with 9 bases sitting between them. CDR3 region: CASSPQAGANVLTF. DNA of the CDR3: TGTGCCAGCAGCCCACAGGCGGGGGCCAACGTCCTGACTTTC.

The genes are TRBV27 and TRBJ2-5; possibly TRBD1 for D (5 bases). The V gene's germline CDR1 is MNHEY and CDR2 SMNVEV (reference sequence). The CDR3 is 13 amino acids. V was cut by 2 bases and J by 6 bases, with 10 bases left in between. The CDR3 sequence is CASSLPGRKTQYF. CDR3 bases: TGTGCCAGCAGTTTACCAGGGCGGAAGACCCAGTACTTC.

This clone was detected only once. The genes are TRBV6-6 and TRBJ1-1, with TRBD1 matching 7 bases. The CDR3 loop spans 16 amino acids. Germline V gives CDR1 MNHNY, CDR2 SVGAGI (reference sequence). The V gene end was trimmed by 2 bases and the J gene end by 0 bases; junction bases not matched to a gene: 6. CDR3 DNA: TGTGCCAGCAGTTACCAAGGGGGACAGATGAACACTGAAGCTTTCTTT. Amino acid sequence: CASSYQGGQMNTEAFF.

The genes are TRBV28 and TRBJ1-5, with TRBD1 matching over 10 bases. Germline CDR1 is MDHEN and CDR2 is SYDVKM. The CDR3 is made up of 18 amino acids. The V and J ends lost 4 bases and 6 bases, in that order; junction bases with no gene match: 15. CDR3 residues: CASSSSPILRDRGQPQHF. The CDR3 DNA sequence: TGTGCCAGCAGTTCCTCGCCCATCCTCAGGGACAGGGGTCAGCCCCAGCATTTT.

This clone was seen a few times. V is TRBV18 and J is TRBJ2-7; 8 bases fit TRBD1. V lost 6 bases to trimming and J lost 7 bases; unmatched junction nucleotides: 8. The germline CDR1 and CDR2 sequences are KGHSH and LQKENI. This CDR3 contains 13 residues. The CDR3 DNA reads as TGTGCCAGCTCCGAGGACAGGGTAAAGGAGCAGTACTTC. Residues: CASSEDRVKEQYF.

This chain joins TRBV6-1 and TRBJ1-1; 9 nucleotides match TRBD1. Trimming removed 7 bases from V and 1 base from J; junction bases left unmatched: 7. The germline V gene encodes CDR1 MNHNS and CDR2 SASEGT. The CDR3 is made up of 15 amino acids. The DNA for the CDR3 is TGTGCCAGCATCCCGGGACAGGGTTGGAACACTGAAGCTTTCTTT. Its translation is CASIPGQGWNTEAFF.

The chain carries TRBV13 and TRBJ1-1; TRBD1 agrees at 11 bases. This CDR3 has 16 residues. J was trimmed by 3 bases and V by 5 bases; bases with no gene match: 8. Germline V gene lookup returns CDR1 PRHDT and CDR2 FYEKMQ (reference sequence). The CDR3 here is CASSENGQGAYTEAFF. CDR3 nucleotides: TGTGCCAGCAGCGAAAATGGACAGGGGGCCTACACTGAAGCTTTCTTT.

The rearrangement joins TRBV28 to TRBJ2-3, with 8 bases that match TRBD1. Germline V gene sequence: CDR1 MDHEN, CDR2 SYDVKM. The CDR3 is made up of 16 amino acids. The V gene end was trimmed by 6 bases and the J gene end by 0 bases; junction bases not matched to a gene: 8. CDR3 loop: CASSLGWTGSTDTQYF. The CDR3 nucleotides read TGTGCCAGCAGCCTTGGGTGGACAGGGAGCACAGATACGCAGTATTTT.

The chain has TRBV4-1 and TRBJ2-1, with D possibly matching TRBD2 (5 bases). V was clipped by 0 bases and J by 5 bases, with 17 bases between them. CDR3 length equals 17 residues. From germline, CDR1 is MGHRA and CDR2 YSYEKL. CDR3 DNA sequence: TGCGCCAGCAGCCAAGAGTGGGAGACTTATTCCCACAATGAGCAGTTCTTC. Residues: CASSQEWETYSHNEQFF.

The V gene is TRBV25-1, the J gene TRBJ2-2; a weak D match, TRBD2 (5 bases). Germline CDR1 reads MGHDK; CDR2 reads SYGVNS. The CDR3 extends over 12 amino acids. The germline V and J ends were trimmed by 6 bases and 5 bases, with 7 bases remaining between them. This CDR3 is CASRRRTGELFF. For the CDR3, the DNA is TGTGCCAGCAGACGGAGGACCGGGGAGCTGTTTTTT. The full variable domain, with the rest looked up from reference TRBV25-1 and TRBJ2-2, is EADIYQTPRYLVIGTGKKITLECSQTMGHDKMYWYQQDPGMELHLIHYSYGVNSTEKGDLSSESTVSRIRTEHFPLTLESARPSHTSQYLCASRRRTGELFFGEGSRLTVL.

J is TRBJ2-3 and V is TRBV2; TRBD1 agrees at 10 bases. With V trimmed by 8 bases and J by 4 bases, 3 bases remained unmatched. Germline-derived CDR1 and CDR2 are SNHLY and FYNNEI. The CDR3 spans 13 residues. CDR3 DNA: TGTGCCAGCGACAGGGGGCGCGCAGATACGCAGTATTTT. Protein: CASDRGRADTQYF.

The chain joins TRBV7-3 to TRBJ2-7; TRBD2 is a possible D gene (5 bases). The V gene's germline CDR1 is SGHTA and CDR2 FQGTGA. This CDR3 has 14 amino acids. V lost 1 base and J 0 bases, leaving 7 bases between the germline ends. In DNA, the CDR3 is TGTGCCAGCAGCTTAATGGGGAGCTCCTACGAGCAGTACTTC. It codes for CASSLMGSSYEQYF.

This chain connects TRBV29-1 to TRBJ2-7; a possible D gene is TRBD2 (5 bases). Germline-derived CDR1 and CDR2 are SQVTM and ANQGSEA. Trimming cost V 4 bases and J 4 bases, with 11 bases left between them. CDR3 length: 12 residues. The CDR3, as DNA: TGCAGCGTTGTCGGCCGGGGTTACGAGCAGTACTTC. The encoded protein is CSVVGRGYEQYF.

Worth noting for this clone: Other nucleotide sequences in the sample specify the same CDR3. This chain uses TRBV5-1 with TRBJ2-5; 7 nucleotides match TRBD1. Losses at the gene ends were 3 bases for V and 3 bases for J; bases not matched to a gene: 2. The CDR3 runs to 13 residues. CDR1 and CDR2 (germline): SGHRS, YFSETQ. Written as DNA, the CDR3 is TGCGCCAGCAGCTCGACAGGGAAAGAGACCCAGTACTTC. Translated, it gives CASSSTGKETQYF.

CDR3: CASSRSGTQETQYF. Written as DNA, the CDR3 is TGTGCCAGCTCACGGTCAGGAACTCAAGAGACCCAGTACTTC. The rearrangement links TRBV18 to TRBJ2-5; no reliable D call. Per germline, CDR1 KGHSH and CDR2 LQKENI. The CDR3 has 14 amino acids. Deletions cut 4 bases from V and 2 bases from J, with 11 bases between.

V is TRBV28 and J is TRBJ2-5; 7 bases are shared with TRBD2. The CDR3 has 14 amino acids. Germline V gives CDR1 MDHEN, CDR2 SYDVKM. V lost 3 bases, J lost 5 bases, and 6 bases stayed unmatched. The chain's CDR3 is CASSLWEGGETQYF. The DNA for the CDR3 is TGTGCCAGCAGTTTGTGGGAGGGCGGGGAGACCCAGTACTTC.

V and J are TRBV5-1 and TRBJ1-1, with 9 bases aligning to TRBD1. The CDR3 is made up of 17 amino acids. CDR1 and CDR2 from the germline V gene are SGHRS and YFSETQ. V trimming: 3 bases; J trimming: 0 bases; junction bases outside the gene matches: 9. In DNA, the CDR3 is TGCGCCAGCAGCTACGGACAGGGGAGCCCCATGAACACTGAAGCTTTCTTT. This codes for CASSYGQGSPMNTEAFF.

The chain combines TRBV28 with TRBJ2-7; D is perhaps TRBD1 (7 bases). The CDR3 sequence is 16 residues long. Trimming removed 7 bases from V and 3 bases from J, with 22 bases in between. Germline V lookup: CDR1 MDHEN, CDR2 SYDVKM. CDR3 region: CASNSNLQGEDYEQYF. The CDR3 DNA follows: TGTGCCAGCAACTCAAACCTCCAGGGGGAGGACTACGAGCAGTACTTC.